The 19 T cell receptor beta chains given below trace back to one sample, sequenced in a study of shared clonotypes between healthy human individuals (dated by TCRdb to about 2020). The library relied on the immunoSEQ multiplex PCR assay. In its TCRdb copy, this immuneACCESS table keeps in-frame sequences only and misses some clones. Where compared with another copy, unresolved V genes explain less than half of these, and the others have no known cause. This sample holds about 870,000 clones; around 93% were observed only once. The top ten clonotypes cover 20% to 30% of the sample. CD8 naive samples consisted of CD45RO-negative cells that were positively selected for CCR7, yielding a CD45RA+CCR7+ population without TemRA cells. Material for sequencing was naive CD8+ T cells sorted from blood. This sample's cell subset or site label indicates: CD45RA+CCR7+. The receptors originated from a man in his thirties or forties in good health.

The J gene is TRBJ2-7, the V gene TRBV6-5; TRBD2 is a possible D gene (6 bases). CDR3 length: 15 residues. V lost 0 bases and J lost 2, with 11 bases in between. Germline loops: CDR1 MNHEY, CDR2 SVGAGI. The CDR3: CASSYSGTPAYEQYF. DNA for the CDR3: TGTGCCAGCAGTTACTCCGGGACTCCCGCCTACGAGCAGTACTTC.

The gene calls are TRBV27 and TRBJ2-7; 7 bases are shared with TRBD1. The V gene's germline CDR1 is MNHEY and CDR2 SMNVEV (reference sequence). J was trimmed by 1 base and V by 3 bases; bases with no gene match: 6. There are 15 residues in the CDR3. Written as DNA, the CDR3 is TGTGCCAGCAGTTTTACAGGGGTGGCGTCCTACGAGCAGTACTTC. It translates to CASSFTGVASYEQYF.

The chain uses TRBV18 and TRBJ2-7; 12 nucleotides agree with TRBD1. This CDR3 comprises 16 residues. Germline values: CDR1 KGHSH, CDR2 LQKENI. V shed 3 bases, J shed 7 bases, and the junction held 10 bases outside the gene matches. CDR3 in amino acids: CASSPKPGTGGLEQYF. CDR3 sequence (DNA): TGTGCCAGCTCACCGAAACCCGGGACAGGGGGCCTTGAGCAGTACTTC. Based on the CDR3 plus reference TRBV18 and TRBJ2-7, the full variable domain is NAGVMQNPRHLVRRRGQEARLRCSPMKGHSHVYWYRQLPEEGLKFMVYLQKENIIDESGMPKERFSAEFPKEGPSILRIQQVVRGDSAAYFCASSPKPGTGGLEQYFGPGTRLTVT.

The rearrangement links TRBV28 to TRBJ2-1; 13 nucleotides align to TRBD2. V shed 5 bases, J shed 3 bases, and the junction held 10 bases outside the gene matches. The CDR3 covers 18 residues. Germline V gene data show CDR1 as MDHEN and CDR2 as SYDVKM. CDR3 bases: TGTGCCAGCAGTCACACCCCCGGACTAGCGGGAGTCTACAATGAGCAGTTCTTC. This encodes CASSHTPGLAGVYNEQFF.

The gene calls are TRBV7-9 and TRBJ2-2; 8 bases line up with TRBD2. Germline lookup yields CDR1 SEHNR and CDR2 FQNEAQ (reference sequence). The CDR3 spans 16 residues. J lost 6 bases, V lost 2 bases, and 8 bases had no gene match. The DNA of the CDR3 is TGTGCCAGCAGCTTAAGCGGGAGAAGAACTGCCGGGGAGCTGTTTTTT. Protein sequence: CASSLSGRRTAGELFF.

The chain recombines TRBV29-1 with TRBJ1-1; D ambiguous. The CDR3 consists of 12 residues. The germline CDR1 and CDR2 sequences are SQVTM and ANQGSEA. The V end lost 5 bases, the J end lost 0 bases, and 7 bases lay between the germline ends. This chain's CDR3 is CSVCKMNTEAFF. DNA of the CDR3: TGCAGCGTTTGTAAGATGAACACTGAAGCTTTCTTT.

The chain recombines TRBV29-1 with TRBJ1-2; a weak D match, TRBD1 (5 bases). V lost 7 bases, J lost 2 bases, and 11 bases lay in between. In germline, CDR1 is SQVTM, CDR2 ANQGSEA. The CDR3 totals 12 residues. In DNA, the CDR3 is TGCAGCGGGGGGACCGAGAACTATGGCTACACCTTC. Amino acid sequence: CSGGTENYGYTF.

The rearrangement links TRBV28 to TRBJ1-5; D remains unclear. In germline, CDR1 is MDHEN, CDR2 SYDVKM. Trimming removed 3 bases at V and 7 bases at J, with 13 bases between. The CDR3 extends over 14 amino acids. CDR3 region: CASSFGKSGQPQHF. The CDR3 nucleotides are TGTGCCAGCAGTTTCGGAAAATCTGGGCAGCCCCAGCATTTT.

The rearrangement uses TRBV14 and TRBJ2-1, with D unclear. Trimming stripped 3 bases from V and 9 bases from J, with 9 bases between. The CDR3 runs 12 residues. Germline V gene lookup returns CDR1 SGHDN and CDR2 FVKESK. The CDR3, as DNA: TGTGCCAGCAGCCATTATTGGGGTGAGCAGTTCTTC. It is translated as CASSHYWGEQFF.

The chain combines TRBV7-9 with TRBJ1-4, with TRBD1 identical over 8 bases. Germline CDR1 reads SEHNR; CDR2 reads FQNEAQ (reference sequence). V lost 5 bases to trimming and J lost 7 bases; unmatched junction nucleotides: 6. The CDR3 has 14 amino acids. DNA for the CDR3: TGTGCCAGCAGCCCGGACAGGGTTGGTGAAAAACTGTTTTTT. It specifies CASSPDRVGEKLFF. Variable domain in full (rest from reference TRBV7-9 and TRBJ1-4): DTGVSQNPRHKITKRGQNVTFRCDPISEHNRLYWYRQTLGQGPEFLTYFQNEAQLEKSRLLSDRFSAERPKGSFSTLEIQRTEQGDSAMYLCASSPDRVGEKLFFGSGTQLSVL.

The chain couples TRBV6-1 to TRBJ2-1; 7 positions agree with TRBD2. The germline V gene encodes CDR1 MNHNS and CDR2 SASEGT. With V trimmed by 2 bases and J by 8 bases, 9 bases remained unmatched. The length of the CDR3 is 15 residues. The CDR3 nucleotides read TGTGCCAGCAGTGAATATAAGCGGGATTGGGATGAGCAGTTCTTC. This sequence encodes CASSEYKRDWDEQFF.

The chain uses TRBV19 and TRBJ2-5; 9 nucleotides agree with TRBD1. V dropped 8 bases and J dropped 5; count of bases not matched to a gene: 9. From germline, CDR1 is LNHDA and CDR2 SQIVND (reference sequence). The CDR3 totals 14 residues. The CDR3 loop reads CASATGGRVETQYF. The DNA of the CDR3 is TGTGCCAGTGCTACAGGGGGCAGGGTCGAGACCCAGTACTTC.

The chain uses TRBV27 and TRBJ2-7; a possible D gene is TRBD1 (5 bases). CDR1 is MNHEY, CDR2 SMNVEV, per germline (reference sequence). This CDR3 has 13 amino acids. V lost 4 bases to trimming and J lost 2 bases, with 9 bases between them. As DNA, the CDR3 is TGTGCCAGCAGTTACCCAGGGACCTACGAGCAGTACTTC. Protein: CASSYPGTYEQYF.

The CDR3: CASSSIRVSTNEKLFF. CDR3 sequence (DNA): TGTGCCAGCAGTTCAATCAGGGTTTCAACTAATGAAAAACTGTTTTTT. The rearrangement uses TRBV28 and TRBJ1-4, with TRBD1 as a possible D gene (5 bases). V lost 4 bases to trimming and J lost 0 bases, with 12 bases between them. Germline CDR1 MDHEN, CDR2 SYDVKM. The CDR3 extends over 16 amino acids.

This chain joins TRBV7-9 and TRBJ2-2, with a possible D match to TRBD2 (6 bases). V gave up 6 bases and J gave up 6 bases, with 29 bases separating them. From germline, CDR1 is SEHNR and CDR2 FQNEAQ (reference sequence). This CDR3 has 19 residues. As DNA, the CDR3 is TGTGCCAGCAGATCGACCCCGGGCGGGGTTAAAAAAAGTTCCGGGGAGCTGTTTTTT. Protein: CASRSTPGGVKKSSGELFF.

The genes are TRBV12-5 and TRBJ2-5, with D unresolved. Trimming pared 1 base from V and 7 bases from J, leaving 10 bases between. The CDR3 covers 13 residues. Per the germline V gene, CDR1 is LGHNT and CDR2 is FRNRAP. The CDR3 nucleotides are TGTGCTAGTGGTTTGGACCCCAATCTGACCCAGTACTTC. It encodes CASGLDPNLTQYF.

J is TRBJ2-7 and V is TRBV6-5; D possibly corresponds to TRBD2 (6 bases). Germline CDR1 reads MNHEY; CDR2 reads SVGAGI. This CDR3 region has 15 residues. Trimming removed 6 bases at V and 3 bases at J, with 18 bases between. The CDR3 bases are TGTGCCAGCAGCGCCCCCCGCCGCGGGGTCTACGAGCAGTACTTC. This translates into CASSAPRRGVYEQYF.

V usage is TRBV27 and J usage is TRBJ1-2, with TRBD1 as a possible D gene (6 bases). Trimming stripped 5 bases from V and 8 bases from J, with 18 bases between. This CDR3 region has 14 residues. Germline assignment: CDR1 MNHEY and CDR2 SMNVEV (reference sequence). The CDR3 sequence is CASSGSPRTVGYTF. The CDR3 DNA reads TGTGCCAGCAGTGGCAGTCCTCGGACAGTAGGCTACACCTTC.

This chain links TRBV19 with TRBJ2-3; TRBD1 is a possible D gene (6 bases). The CDR3 contains 15 residues. Trimming pared 4 bases from V and 1 base from J, leaving 12 bases between. CDR1 is LNHDA, CDR2 SQIVND, per germline (reference sequence). The CDR3 protein is CASSRLGQGTDTQYF. As DNA, the CDR3 is TGTGCCAGTAGTAGGCTGGGACAAGGCACAGATACGCAGTATTTT.